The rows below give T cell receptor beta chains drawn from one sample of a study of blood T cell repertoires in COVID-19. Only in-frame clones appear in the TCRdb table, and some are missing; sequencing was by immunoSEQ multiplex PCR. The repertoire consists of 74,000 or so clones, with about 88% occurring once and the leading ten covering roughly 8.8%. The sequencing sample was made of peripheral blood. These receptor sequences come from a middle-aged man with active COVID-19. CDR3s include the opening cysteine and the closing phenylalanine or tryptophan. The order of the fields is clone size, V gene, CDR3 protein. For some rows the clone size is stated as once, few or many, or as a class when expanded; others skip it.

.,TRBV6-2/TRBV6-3,CASSRQGSVTEAFF
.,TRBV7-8,CASSLEPLGGDEQYF
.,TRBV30,CAWKGLDRVGYEQYF
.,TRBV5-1,CASSPFRGSYGYTF
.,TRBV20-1,CSASDNLSPRASYEQYF
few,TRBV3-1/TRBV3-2,CASSQRGTGGLAGSYEQFF
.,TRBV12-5,CASGLNRGLNTGELFF
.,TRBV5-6,CASSSPDRGLTGELFF
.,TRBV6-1,CASSEAGGGEQPQHF
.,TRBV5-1,CASSLVAGEDEQYF
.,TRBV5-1,CASSIGLAGGLDEQFF
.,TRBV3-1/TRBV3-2,CASSHTTSRSYNEQFF
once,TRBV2,CASSEWVGGAENEQFF
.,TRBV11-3,CASSLTDSYEQYF
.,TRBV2,CASSESHTPGYGYTF
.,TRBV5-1,CASSFLNMVQYQETQYF
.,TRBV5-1,CASSLVGTAHNEQFF
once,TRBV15,CATSSGQNNQPQHF
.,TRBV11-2,CASSPDAGETQHF
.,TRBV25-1,CASSEGQGVETQYF
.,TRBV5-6,CASSSGTDDEQYF
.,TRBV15,CATSRDPEYEQFF
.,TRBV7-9,CASTPLGGAGELFF
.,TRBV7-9,CASSLRQSSEKLFF
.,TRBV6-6,CASSPPGTSGPFGTDTQYF
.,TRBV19,CASRERGPQETQYF
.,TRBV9,CASSTLLAGPKYEQFF
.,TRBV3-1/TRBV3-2,CASNPSGRTYEQYF
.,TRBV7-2,CASSFRQGHEQFF
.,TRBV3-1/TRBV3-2,CASSPGQGLRGANVLTF
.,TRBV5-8,CASSTRQSNSYNSPLHF
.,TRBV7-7,CASSAPRAAQSQETQYF
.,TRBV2,CASSEVRRAGASHFYGYTF
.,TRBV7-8,CASSSTGLAGGGSYEQYF
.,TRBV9,CASSGAGGSTDTQYF
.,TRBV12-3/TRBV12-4,CASSFQRKETQYF
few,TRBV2,CASVQGGDQPQHF
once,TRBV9,CASSVRGTQETQYF
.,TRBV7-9,CASSPPLGQGWGTEAFF
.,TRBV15,CATSRQGLAGRETQYF
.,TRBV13,CASSVEDGADTQYF
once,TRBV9,CASSARGAYGYTF